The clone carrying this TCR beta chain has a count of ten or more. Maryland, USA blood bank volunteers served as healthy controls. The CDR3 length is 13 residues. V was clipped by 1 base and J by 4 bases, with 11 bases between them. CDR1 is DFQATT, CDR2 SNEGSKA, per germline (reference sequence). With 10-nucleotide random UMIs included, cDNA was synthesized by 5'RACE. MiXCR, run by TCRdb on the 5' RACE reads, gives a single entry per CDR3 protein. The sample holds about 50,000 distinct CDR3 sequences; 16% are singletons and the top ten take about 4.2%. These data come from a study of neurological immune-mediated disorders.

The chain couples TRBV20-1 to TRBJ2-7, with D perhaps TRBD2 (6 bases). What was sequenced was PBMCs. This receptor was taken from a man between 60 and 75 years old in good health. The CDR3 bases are TGCAGTGCTAGAGGCCCCAGCGGGTACGAGCAGTACTTC. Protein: CSARGPSGYEQYF.